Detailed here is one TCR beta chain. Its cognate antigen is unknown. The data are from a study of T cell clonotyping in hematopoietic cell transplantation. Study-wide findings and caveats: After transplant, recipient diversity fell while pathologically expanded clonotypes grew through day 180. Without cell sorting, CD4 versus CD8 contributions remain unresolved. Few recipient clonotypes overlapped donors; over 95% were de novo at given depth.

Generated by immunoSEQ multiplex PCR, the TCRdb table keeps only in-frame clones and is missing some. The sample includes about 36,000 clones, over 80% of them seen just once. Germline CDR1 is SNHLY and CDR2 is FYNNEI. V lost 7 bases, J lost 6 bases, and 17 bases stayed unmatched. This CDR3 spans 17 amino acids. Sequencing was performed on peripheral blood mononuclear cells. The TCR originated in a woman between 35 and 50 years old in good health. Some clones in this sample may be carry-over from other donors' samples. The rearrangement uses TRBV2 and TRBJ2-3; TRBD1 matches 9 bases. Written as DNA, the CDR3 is TGTGCCAGCAATCATGTCCCGGGACAGGGATATACGGATACGCAGTATTTT. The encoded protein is CASNHVPGQGYTDTQYF.